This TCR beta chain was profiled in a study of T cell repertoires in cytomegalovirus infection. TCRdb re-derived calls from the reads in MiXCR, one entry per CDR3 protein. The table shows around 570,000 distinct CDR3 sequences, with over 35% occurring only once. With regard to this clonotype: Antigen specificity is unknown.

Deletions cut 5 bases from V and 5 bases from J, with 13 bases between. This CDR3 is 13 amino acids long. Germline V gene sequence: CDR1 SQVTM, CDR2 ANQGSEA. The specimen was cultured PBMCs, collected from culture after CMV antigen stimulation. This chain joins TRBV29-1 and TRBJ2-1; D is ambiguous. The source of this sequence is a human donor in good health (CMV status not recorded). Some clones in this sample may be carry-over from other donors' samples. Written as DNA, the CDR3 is TGCAGCGTTCGACCCGCCGCCCACAATGAGCAGTTCTTC. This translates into CSVRPAAHNEQFF.